This T cell receptor beta chain was identified during a study of metastatic and nonmetastatic thyroid tumors (dated by TCRdb to between 2020 and 2021). The study in broad terms: Repertoires from peripheral blood and from tumor or nodule tissue samples of malignant and benign thyroid patients were compared.

Many counts were recorded for this clone. Its antigen is still unknown. No base-level quality is on record; no much larger clone is a single base apart. Before undergoing thyroid surgery, none of the patients had been given any kind of treatment. Using T-cell receptor beta sequencing, the study looked back at clinical samples from patients collected from the early 2010s to the late 2010s. General conclusions and limits of the study: In both blood and tumor samples, malignant tumors were reported to have significantly higher TCR beta diversity than benign nodules.

The library was obtained by PCR. The run used an Illumina HiSeq 4000. The TCR beta-chain CDR3 region of each patient was profiled by high-throughput sequencing. Per the source publication's procedure: Drawing on CDR3 differences between clinicopathological groups, the researchers built a classifier meant to tell apart patients with distant-metastatic papillary thyroid cancer. Repertoire diversity was assessed with the Shannon index, and tumor-blood repertoire similarity with the Morisita-Horn index. The public reads were quality trimmed at Q25 with fastp and then assembled into clones with MiXCR by TCRdb, keeping productive beta chains. TCRdb, rather than the study authors, made the V and J calls. The sample table shows 91,000 or so clones, and roughly 13% are seen once. The ten top clones hold approximately 10% of the sample. The sequence was collected from a female donor with papillary thyroid cancer or a benign thyroid nodule (not recorded which). Some clones in this sample may be carry-over from other donors' samples. The sequencing input was blood.

CDR3 reads: CASCPALRATDTQYF. The sequence in DNA is TGTGCCAGCTGCCCTGCACTACGAGCCACAGATACGCAGTATTTT. The chain links TRBV7-9 with TRBJ2-3; the D gene cannot be resolved reliably. A distance of 17 bases separates the germline ends of V and J, which lose 8 bases and 2 bases respectively. The CDR3 has 15 amino acids, counting the end cysteine and phenylalanine. Only the CDR3 DNA stays, 45 bases, in frame from base 1. The germline V gene (reference sequence) yields SEHNR for CDR1 and FQNEAQ for CDR2. Supplemented by the reference TRBV7-9 and TRBJ2-3 proteins around the CDR3, the complete variable domain is DTGVSQNPRHKITKRGQNVTFRCDPISEHNRLYWYRQTLGQGPEFLTYFQNEAQLEKSRLLSDRFSAERPKGSFSTLEIQRTEQGDSAMYLCASCPALRATDTQYFGPGTRLTVL.